This T cell receptor beta chain was documented in a study of T cell changes during pregnancy in multiple sclerosis. In germline, CDR1 is GTSNPN, CDR2 SVGIG (reference sequence). The CDR3 has 13 amino acids. V lost 7 bases, J lost 5 bases, and 8 bases stayed unmatched. The data were produced by immunoSEQ multiplex PCR, yet TCRdb's version contains in-frame clones alone and is incomplete. Among tens of thousands of clones listed, 94% were seen once. The clonotype originates from a female donor with multiple sclerosis, enrolled in a pregnancy study. The starting material was CD8+ T cells from peripheral blood mononuclear cells, obtained in the first trimester of pregnancy. This chain joins TRBV30 and TRBJ1-1, with 9 bases that match TRBD1. The DNA of the CDR3 is TGTGCCTCTGAGACAGGGGGGAATACTGAAGCTTTCTTT. It translates to CASETGGNTEAFF.